This T cell receptor beta chain was retrieved from a study of blood T cell repertoires in COVID-19. Overall study: From the United States, Italy and Spain came samples of acute and convalescent COVID-19. From T cells, B-cell-depleted T cells, or PBMCs came the material, which was cDNA or gDNA.

Recruits, aged roughly 18 to 90 years, lived in 24 US areas. Germline lookup yields CDR1 SGHVS and CDR2 FQNEAQ. The CDR3 covers 13 residues. Trimming took 5 bases from V and 7 from J, leaving 11 bases between them. Methods used by the authors: Reference gene primer amplification yielded estimated nucleated cell counts. TCRdb keeps only in-frame clones here, not all; method: immunoSEQ multiplex PCR. Clone size and the V and J calls come from that table; the DNA yielded D and trimming. The data contain 300,000 to 500,000 clones, around 89% of them singletons. The sequencing input was PBMCs or T cells enriched from blood (not recorded which). This clonotype originated in a woman in her twenties or thirties with acute COVID-19. This rearrangement joins TRBV7-8 to TRBJ1-4, with a tentative D call TRBD1 (5 bases). The CDR3 is CASSRLGGEKLFF. CDR3 DNA: TGTGCCAGCAGCCGGCTGGGGGGTGAAAAACTGTTTTTT.